This TCR beta chain was observed in a study of tumor and adjacent non-tumor tissue in lung cancer. Three rounds of nested PCR, following a modified ARM-PCR protocol, produced the TCRbeta library. TCRdb used MiXCR to reprocess the multiplex PCR reads, holding one entry per CDR3 protein. This sample has fewer than 120,000 distinct CDR3 sequences; 84% occur once, and the top ten carry more than 20%. The template was RNA from unsorted bulk tissue. This CDR3 contains 16 residues. Looked up from germline, CDR1 is SGHAT and CDR2 is FQDESV (reference sequence). This clonotype occurred once. Compared with germline, one end of the junction differs, possibly owing to a read error.

Sequencing was carried out using lung tumor tissue. The receptor comes from a man between 65 and 79 years old with non-small cell lung cancer. The V and J genes are TRBV11-1 and TRBJ2-1, with 10 bases that match TRBD1. CDR3: CASNPRPGQGPPEQLF. In nucleotides, the CDR3 is TGTGCCAGCAACCCCCGGCCGGGACAGGGGCCACCTGAGCAGCTCTTC.